These 20 T cell receptor beta chains were sequenced from one sample in a study of early T cells in non-severe SARS-CoV-2 infection. TCRdb ran MiXCR on the 5' RACE reads and lists one entry per CDR3 protein. The data contain tens of thousands of distinct CDR3 sequences, less than 11% of them singletons. Sequenced: whole blood. Receptor source: an adult who was a healthcare worker with PCR-confirmed SARS-CoV-2 infection or an uninfected control (not recorded which).

This clonotype was counted once. J is TRBJ2-3 and V is TRBV6-5; D uncertain. Trimming took 6 bases from V and 2 from J, leaving 12 bases between them. This CDR3 comprises 14 residues. CDR1 and CDR2 (germline): MNHEY, SVGAGI. CDR3 protein: CASSYGRLTDTQYF. The CDR3 nucleotides are TGTGCCAGCAGCTACGGACGGCTCACAGATACGCAGTATTTT.

This clonotype was counted a single time. The gene calls are TRBV12-3 or TRBV12-4 and TRBJ1-5; D is perhaps TRBD1 (6 bases). With 6 bases removed from V and 2 bases from J, the gap between germline ends came to 14 bases. This CDR3 is 15 amino acids long. CDR3 sequence reads: CASSLEGVGNQPQHF. DNA for the CDR3: TGTGCCAGCAGCTTGGAGGGGGTTGGCAATCAGCCCCAGCATTTT.

This clonotype was counted a few times. The chain links TRBV3-1 to TRBJ2-2; a possible D gene is TRBD2 (5 bases). The germline V gene encodes CDR1 LGHDT and CDR2 YNNKEL (reference sequence). This CDR3 spans 14 amino acids. Deletions cut 4 bases from V and 4 bases from J, with 10 bases between. Here the CDR3 reads CASSPTSGTGELFF. DNA of the CDR3: TGTGCCAGCAGCCCCACTAGTGGCACCGGGGAGCTGTTTTTT.

This clonotype was counted at least ten times. The genes are TRBV2 and TRBJ1-5; D is possibly TRBD1 (5 bases). V lost 5 bases and J lost 5, with 10 bases in between. The CDR3 runs to 13 residues. From germline, CDR1 is SNHLY and CDR2 FYNNEI. The CDR3 loop reads CASSRQKYQPQHF. In DNA form, the CDR3 reads TGTGCCAGCAGTCGACAGAAGTATCAGCCCCAGCATTTT.

The chain couples TRBV4-2 to TRBJ2-5; no clear D gene. The germline gives CDR1 LGHNA, CDR2 YNFKEQ. V was shortened by 4 bases and J by 2 bases, with 14 bases between the two germline ends. This CDR3 has 15 residues. In DNA, the CDR3 is TGTGCCAGCAGCCCGGCGGCGGCTTTACAAGAGACCCAGTACTTC. Translated: CASSPAAALQETQYF.

This clonotype was observed a handful of times. An end of the junction does not agree with germline; a read error may underlie this. V and J are TRBV7-2 and TRBJ2-3; D could derive from TRBD1 or TRBD2 (6 bases each). The germline V gene has CDR1 SGHTA and CDR2 FQGNSA. The CDR3 extends over 15 amino acids. The CDR3 DNA reads TGTGCCAGCATCTTAGAATGGGGGGCCCCAGATACGCAGTATTTT. Protein sequence: CASILEWGAPDTQYF. The variable domain in full, completed from reference TRBV7-2 and TRBJ2-3, reads GAGVSQSPSNKVTEKGKDVELRCDPISGHTALYWYRQSLGQGLEFLIYFQGNSAPDKSGLPSDRFSAERTGGSVSTLTIQRTQQEDSAVYLCASILEWGAPDTQYFGPGTRLTVL.

This clonotype was counted between two and nine times. V gene TRBV24-1 combines with J gene TRBJ1-3; D not certain. The CDR3 has 9 amino acids. V dropped 12 bases and J dropped 11 bases, with 10 bases sitting between them. The V gene's germline CDR1 is KGHDR and CDR2 SFDVKD. CDR3: CAPPVAIYF. CDR3 sequence (DNA): TGTGCCCCACCCGTGGCCATATATTTT.

The chain carries TRBV29-1 and TRBJ2-7; 7 nucleotides align to TRBD1. Germline lookup yields CDR1 SQVTM and CDR2 ANQGSEA. The CDR3 has 13 residues. V lost 6 bases, J lost 2 bases, and 7 bases stayed unmatched. CDR3 in DNA: TGCAGCGTGGATACAGGGGTCACCTACGAGCAGTACTTC. Its protein product is CSVDTGVTYEQYF.

The rearrangement joins TRBV4-1 to TRBJ2-7; D gene unclear. The CDR3 has 16 amino acids. V was clipped by 0 bases and J by 1 base, with 13 bases between them. Germline lookup yields CDR1 MGHRA and CDR2 YSYEKL. The CDR3, as DNA: TGCGCCAGCAGCCAAGAGGGCGCGACTTCTTCCTACGAGCAGTACTTC. It encodes CASSQEGATSSYEQYF.

Ten or more counts support this clonotype. The chain uses TRBV7-2 and TRBJ1-3; weak D call: TRBD1 (5 bases). The CDR3 spans 15 residues. Germline V gives CDR1 SGHTA, CDR2 FQGNSA. V lost 2 bases and J 2 bases, leaving 10 bases between the germline ends. CDR3 sequence (DNA): TGTGCCAGCAGCTTACAGGGTGGCACTGGAAACACCATATATTTT. Translation: CASSLQGGTGNTIYF. Full variable domain (outside the CDR3, taken from reference TRBV7-2 and TRBJ1-3): GAGVSQSPSNKVTEKGKDVELRCDPISGHTALYWYRQSLGQGLEFLIYFQGNSAPDKSGLPSDRFSAERTGGSVSTLTIQRTQQEDSAVYLCASSLQGGTGNTIYFGEGSWLTVV.

In this sample, this clonotype turned up a few times. The chain has TRBV27 and TRBJ1-5; 7 bases align to TRBD1. The CDR3 spans 14 residues. V lost 1 base and J lost 5; bases outside the gene matches: 2. Germline V CDR1 and CDR2: MNHEY, SMNVEV (reference sequence). CDR3 region: CASSLFRGDQPQHF. CDR3 sequence (DNA): TGTGCCAGCAGTTTATTCAGGGGGGATCAGCCCCAGCATTTT.

This clonotype was observed many times. The chain uses TRBV18 and TRBJ1-2; 9 positions agree with TRBD1. J lost 6 bases, V lost 6 bases, and 8 bases had no gene match. CDR1 and CDR2 (germline): KGHSH, LQKENI. The CDR3 runs to 14 residues. The CDR3 DNA reads as TGTGCCAGCTCGCGGAGACAGGGGGTAAATGGCTACACCTTC. This gives the protein CASSRRQGVNGYTF.

A word on this clonotype: It may be a read error: a sequence one base away is much more abundant. The chain combines TRBV7-8 with TRBJ2-1; a possible D gene is TRBD2 (5 bases). The CDR3 has 13 amino acids. CDR1 and CDR2 (germline): SGHVS, FQNEAQ. As DNA, the CDR3 is TGTGTCAGCAGCTTAGCGAGAAACAATGAGCAGTTCTTC. Protein: CVSSLARNNEQFF.

This clonotype was observed at least ten times. The chain combines TRBV5-1 with TRBJ2-4; no clear D gene. The germline V and J ends were trimmed by 0 bases and 7 bases, with 11 bases remaining between them. The CDR3 totals 14 residues. The germline V gene has CDR1 SGHRS and CDR2 YFSETQ. In nucleotides, the CDR3 is TGCGCCAGCAGCTTGGCCGCGGCCGGTAACATTCAGTACTTC. As protein: CASSLAAAGNIQYF.

V is TRBV11-2 and J is TRBJ2-3; D not certain. The CDR3 has 13 residues. Trimming shortened V by 4 bases and J by 0 bases, and 5 bases separated the two germline ends. Germline CDR1 and CDR2: SGHAT and FQNNGV. This chain's CDR3 is CASSSDSTDTQYF. DNA of the CDR3: TGTGCCAGCAGCTCCGACAGCACAGATACGCAGTATTTT.

The chain links TRBV15 to TRBJ1-3; D is undetermined. The germline CDR1 and CDR2 sequences are LNHNV and YYDKDF (reference sequence). The CDR3 totals 13 residues. Trimming removed 3 bases at V and 4 bases at J, with 7 bases between. CDR3 DNA: TGTGCCACCAGCAGTGACGTGGGAAACACCATATATTTT. Residues: CATSSDVGNTIYF.

The sample holds a few counts of this clonotype. The CDR3 DNA sequence: TGCGCCAGCAGCCAAGGAATCAGGGCGGCACCCCTCCACTTT. Its translation is CASSQGIRAAPLHF. This chain links TRBV4-1 with TRBJ1-6, with TRBD1 as a possible D gene (5 bases). CDR1 MGHRA and CDR2 YSYEKL come from the germline V gene. V was pared by 1 base and J by 11 bases, with 12 bases between. This CDR3 has 14 residues.

This clonotype was counted at least ten times. This rearrangement joins TRBV2 to TRBJ2-3, with 7 bases matching TRBD2. CDR1 and CDR2 (germline): SNHLY, FYNNEI. This CDR3 spans 14 amino acids. V trimming: 5 bases; J trimming: 5 bases; junction bases outside the gene matches: 7. Here the CDR3 DNA reads TGTGCCAGCAGTCCTTGGACTAGTGAAGATACGCAGTATTTT. Its translation: CASSPWTSEDTQYF. Variable domain in full (rest from reference TRBV2 and TRBJ2-3): EPEVTQTPSHQVTQMGQEVILRCVPISNHLYFYWYRQILGQKVEFLVSFYNNEISEKSEIFDDQFSVERPDGSNFTLKIRSTKLEDSAMYFCASSPWTSEDTQYFGPGTRLTVL.

This clonotype was counted ten times or more. The rearrangement joins TRBV6-4 to TRBJ2-3; 9 positions agree with TRBD2. Germline V gives CDR1 MRHNA, CDR2 SNTAGT. The CDR3 is made up of 16 amino acids. The ends lost 3 bases at V and 0 bases at J; junction bases unmatched: 4. The CDR3 DNA reads TGTGCCAGCAGTGAGAATAGCGGGGGCAGCACAGATACGCAGTATTTT. It is translated as CASSENSGGSTDTQYF.

This clonotype was picked up many times. This chain links TRBV9 with TRBJ1-3; 7 nucleotides agree with TRBD1. There are 16 residues in the CDR3. Germline CDR1 and CDR2: SGDLS and YYNGEE. Trimming cost V 4 bases and J 0 bases; bases outside gene matches: 7. CDR3 protein: CASSPEGAHSGNTIYF. The CDR3 DNA reads TGTGCCAGCAGCCCCGAGGGGGCACACTCTGGAAACACCATATATTTT. Complete variable domain (other parts from reference TRBV9 and TRBJ1-3): DSGVTQTPKHLITATGQRVTLRCSPRSGDLSVYWYQQSLDQGLQFLIQYYNGEERAKGNILERFSAQQFPDLHSELNLSSLELGDSALYFCASSPEGAHSGNTIYFGEGSWLTVV.